These 30 T cell receptor beta chains were sequenced from one sample in a study of T-cell reconstitution after alpha-beta-depleted transplantation in children. A library of TCRbeta sequences, prepared with unique molecular identifiers, was generated. MiXCR was run by TCRdb on the PCR reads, yielding one entry per CDR3 protein. Among around 450,000 distinct CDR3 sequences listed, 8% to 11% were seen once. Here the sequenced sample was PBMCs, taken before TCRalphabeta/CD19-depleted stem cell transplant. These TCRs come from a child under 10 years old with inherited bone marrow failure, due to receive a stem cell transplant.

The chain recombines TRBV5-4 with TRBJ2-3; D call uncertain. The CDR3 runs 15 residues. Trimming left V 1 base short and J 3 bases short, with 12 bases between. CDR1 SGHNT and CDR2 YYREEE come from the germline V gene (reference sequence). The CDR3 is CASSLTTSVTDTQYF. The CDR3, as DNA: TGTGCCAGCAGCTTGACTACCTCCGTAACAGATACGCAGTATTTT.

This clonotype occurred many times. Its ends do not fully match the called genes, so a read error is possible. This CDR3 reads CASNLGLVDTGELFF. DNA for the CDR3: TGCGCCAGCAACCTGGGGCTAGTCGACACAGGGGAGCTGTTTTTT. This chain links TRBV5-1 with TRBJ2-2, with a possible D match to TRBD1 (5 bases). This CDR3 is 15 amino acids long. Per germline, CDR1 SGHRS and CDR2 YFSETQ.

This clonotype was found many times. The chain carries TRBV4-3 and TRBJ1-6; D is unclear. This CDR3 is 13 amino acids long. The germline V gene has CDR1 LGHNA and CDR2 YSLEER. V gave up 0 bases and J gave up 10 bases, with 7 bases separating them. In DNA form, the CDR3 reads TGCGCCAGCAGCCAAGATCCGGAGTCACCCCTCCACTTT. Translated, it gives CASSQDPESPLHF.

The gene calls are TRBV7-2 and TRBJ1-5; 8 positions match TRBD1. In germline, CDR1 is SGHTA, CDR2 FQGNSA. Losses at the gene ends were 1 base for V and 8 bases for J; bases not matched to a gene: 7. This CDR3 region has 15 residues. For the CDR3, the DNA is TGTGCCAGCAGCTTAGTTTGGGACAGGCTGGAGCCCCAGCATTTT. Residues: CASSLVWDRLEPQHF.

V and J are TRBV9 and TRBJ2-5, with 13 positions matching TRBD2. CDR1 and CDR2 (germline): SGDLS, YYNGEE. With 3 bases clipped from V and 5 bases from J, the junction kept 4 bases outside the gene matches. The CDR3 is 15 amino acids. The CDR3 spells CASSGGLAGTETQYF. CDR3 bases: TGTGCCAGCAGCGGGGGACTAGCGGGAACTGAGACCCAGTACTTC.

The chain employs TRBV28 and TRBJ2-1; TRBD2 matches at 10 bases. CDR1 is MDHEN and CDR2 is SYDVKM in the germline V gene. This CDR3 region has 16 residues. J lost 7 bases, V lost 5 bases, and 11 bases had no gene match. The CDR3 sequence: CASSTERASGRNEQFF. CDR3 DNA: TGTGCCAGCAGTACGGAACGGGCTAGCGGGAGAAATGAGCAGTTCTTC.

This chain connects TRBV4-1 to TRBJ2-7; the match to TRBD2 covers 7 bases. Germline assignment: CDR1 MGHRA and CDR2 YSYEKL. V shed 3 bases and J 1 base; nucleotides not matched to a gene: 12. The CDR3 has 17 amino acids. The CDR3 DNA reads as TGCGCCAGCAGCCACCCCCGGGGAGGGTCACTTTCCTACGAGCAGTACTTC. This codes for CASSHPRGGSLSYEQYF.

There are many counts of this clonotype. This chain joins TRBV12-3 or TRBV12-4 and TRBJ2-2, with a weak D call TRBD1 (5 bases). Trimming left V 9 bases short and J 4 bases short, with 15 bases between. The CDR3 runs to 14 residues. The CDR3 coding sequence is TGTGCCAGTTCGACAGAACTGGGCACCGGGGAGCTGTTTTTT. This codes for CASSTELGTGELFF.

This clonotype was recorded at least ten times. CDR3 region: CSARKLDSNQPQHF. CDR3 nucleotides: TGCAGTGCTAGAAAGCTTGATAGCAATCAGCCCCAGCATTTT. The rearrangement joins TRBV20-1 to TRBJ1-5; unclear D gene. CDR3 size: 14 residues. CDR1 is DFQATT and CDR2 is SNEGSKA in the germline V gene (reference sequence). The ends were cut back, 2 bases at V and 0 bases at J, with 8 bases in the middle.

This clonotype was observed a few times. The rearrangement uses TRBV3-1 and TRBJ2-7, with 9 bases matching TRBD2. Germline loops: CDR1 LGHDT, CDR2 YNNKEL (reference sequence). The CDR3 has 16 residues. J gave up 0 bases and V 1 base, and 4 bases lay outside the gene matches. This CDR3 reads CASSQGSGRPSYEQYF. DNA of the CDR3: TGTGCCAGCAGCCAAGGGAGCGGGAGGCCCTCCTACGAGCAGTACTTC.

This clonotype has at least ten counts. The chain carries TRBV27 and TRBJ2-7, with D unclear. From germline, CDR1 is MNHEY and CDR2 SMNVEV (reference sequence). V lost 0 bases and J 0 bases, leaving 3 bases between the germline ends. CDR3 length: 13 amino acids. The CDR3 region is CASSLSYSYEQYF. In DNA, the CDR3 is TGTGCCAGCAGTTTATCCTACTCCTACGAGCAGTACTTC.

This clonotype was recorded many times. The rearrangement uses TRBV28 and TRBJ2-2, with D unclear. CDR1 and CDR2 (germline): MDHEN, SYDVKM. Trimming took off 3 bases at V and 6 bases at J, with 14 bases between the two ends. The length of the CDR3 is 15 residues. The CDR3 spells CASSFRSIIAGELFF. DNA of the CDR3: TGTGCCAGCAGTTTTCGGTCAATCATTGCCGGGGAGCTGTTTTTT.

This clonotype was counted ten times or more. The rearrangement uses TRBV7-8 and TRBJ1-1, with 10 bases fitting TRBD1. V dropped 2 bases and J dropped 2; count of bases not matched to a gene: 8. Germline assignment: CDR1 SGHVS and CDR2 FQNEAQ. This CDR3 has 17 residues. Here the CDR3 reads CASSLRRTGGGNTEAFF. CDR3 DNA sequence: TGTGCCAGCAGCTTACGGCGGACAGGGGGAGGTAACACTGAAGCTTTCTTT.

This clonotype showed up many times. The chain is built from TRBV20-1 and TRBJ1-1, with D unresolved. Germline V CDR1 and CDR2: DFQATT, SNEGSKA (reference sequence). This CDR3 contains 17 residues. Trimming removed 3 bases at V and 0 bases at J, with 20 bases between. The CDR3 sequence: CSASQTVGYSMNTEAFF. DNA for the CDR3: TGCAGTGCTAGCCAAACGGTGGGATACAGCATGAACACTGAAGCTTTCTTT.

Many counts were recorded for this clonotype. The chain links TRBV20-1 to TRBJ2-4; D is unclear. The CDR3 runs to 14 residues. V was clipped by 3 bases and J by 0 bases, with 9 bases between them. From germline, CDR1 is DFQATT and CDR2 SNEGSKA (reference sequence). The CDR3 bases are TGCAGTGCTAGCCGGGTTATAGCCAAAAACATTCAGTACTTC. Amino acid sequence: CSASRVIAKNIQYF.

This clonotype came up a few times. The CDR3 DNA is TGCGCCAGCAGCCAAGATACTAGCGCCCTCAATGAGCAGTTCTTC. Translating it yields CASSQDTSALNEQFF. J is TRBJ2-1 and V is TRBV4-3; 7 positions agree with TRBD2. V dropped 0 bases and J dropped 6; count of bases not matched to a gene: 5. Germline lookup yields CDR1 LGHNA and CDR2 YSLEER. This CDR3 spans 15 amino acids.

This clonotype was observed at least ten times. The chain links TRBV27 to TRBJ1-2; D is ambiguous. Deletions cut 10 bases from V and 7 bases from J, with 13 bases between. CDR3 length equals 11 residues. Germline loops: CDR1 MNHEY, CDR2 SMNVEV (reference sequence). The CDR3 DNA follows: TGTGCCATCCGAGATGAGGGTGGCTACACCTTC. Encoded protein: CAIRDEGGYTF.

This clonotype turned up a few times. The V gene is TRBV5-5, the J gene TRBJ1-5; 7 bases align to TRBD1. The CDR3 sequence is 17 residues long. Germline V gene lookup returns CDR1 SGHKS and CDR2 YYEKEE (reference sequence). V shed 4 bases, J shed 0 bases, and the junction held 10 bases outside the gene matches. The CDR3 bases are TGTGCCAGCAGCCTCCGGGACAGCGGATATAGCAATCAGCCCCAGCATTTT. Amino acid sequence: CASSLRDSGYSNQPQHF.

V and J are TRBV19 and TRBJ1-5, with 8 nucleotides matching TRBD1. The CDR3 consists of 17 residues. V was clipped by 3 bases and J by 4 bases; unmatched bases: 11. Germline V lookup: CDR1 LNHDA, CDR2 SQIVND (reference sequence). DNA for the CDR3: TGTGCCAGTAGTATGCCTCCTGGACAGGGCCCGAATCAGCCCCAGCATTTT. Protein product: CASSMPPGQGPNQPQHF. The entire variable domain, with the rest obtained from reference TRBV19 and TRBJ1-5, is as follows: DGGITQSPKYLFRKEGQNVTLSCEQNLNHDAMYWYRQDPGQGLRLIYYSQIVNDFQKGDIAEGYSVSREKKESFPLTVTSAQKNPTAFYLCASSMPPGQGPNQPQHFGDGTRLSIL.

This clonotype was found many times. The CDR3 region has the DNA TGTGCCAGCAGCCCATGGACTAGCGGGATCCCGACAGATACGCAGTATTTT. Encoded protein: CASSPWTSGIPTDTQYF. The V and J genes are TRBV11-2 and TRBJ2-3, with 12 bases aligning to TRBD2. CDR3 size: 17 residues. Per the germline V gene, CDR1 is SGHAT and CDR2 is FQNNGV. V shed 5 bases and J 3 bases; nucleotides not matched to a gene: 9.

At least ten counts were recorded for this clonotype. V usage is TRBV12-3 or TRBV12-4 and J usage is TRBJ2-7; D might be TRBD1 or TRBD2, each matching 5 bases. The CDR3 runs 13 residues. Trimming shortened V by 5 bases and J by 6 bases, and 14 bases separated the two germline ends. Here the CDR3 reads CASSGTGSAEQYF. The CDR3 DNA is TGTGCCAGCAGTGGGACCGGTTCGGCCGAGCAGTACTTC.

This clonotype was seen ten or more times. The rearrangement uses TRBV6-1 and TRBJ2-7, with 10 nucleotides matching TRBD1. Germline-derived CDR1 and CDR2 are MNHNS and SASEGT. The CDR3 extends over 13 amino acids. CDR3: CAVTGQGRYEQYF. CDR3 in DNA: TGTGCTGTGACGGGACAGGGGCGATACGAGCAGTACTTC.

This clonotype has more than one count but fewer than ten. The chain employs TRBV28 and TRBJ2-7, with TRBD2 matching over 9 bases. V shed 8 bases and J 5 bases; nucleotides not matched to a gene: 16. The germline CDR1 and CDR2 sequences are MDHEN and SYDVKM. There are 16 residues in the CDR3. The CDR3 spells CASRTSGQSRFHEQYF. CDR3 nucleotide sequence: TGTGCCAGCCGTACTAGCGGGCAATCTAGGTTCCACGAGCAGTACTTC.

This rearrangement joins TRBV20-1 to TRBJ1-1; weak D call: TRBD1 (6 bases). Trimming took off 0 bases at V and 5 bases at J, with 13 bases between the two ends. The germline V gene has CDR1 DFQATT and CDR2 SNEGSKA (reference sequence). This CDR3 region has 14 residues. DNA for the CDR3: TGCAGTGCTAGAGATGGCGGGGGCTGGACTGAAGCTTTCTTT. The encoded protein is CSARDGGGWTEAFF.

In this sample, this clonotype turned up a few times. The chain has TRBV18 and TRBJ2-3; D remains unclear. Germline assignment: CDR1 KGHSH and CDR2 LQKENI. Trimming pared 3 bases from V and 6 bases from J, leaving 4 bases between. The length of the CDR3 is 11 residues. The CDR3 spells CASSPRDTQYF. The CDR3 bases are TGTGCCAGCTCACCTCGGGATACGCAGTATTTT.

Many counts were recorded for this clonotype. This chain connects TRBV29-1 to TRBJ2-1; 8 bases agree with TRBD2. Per germline, CDR1 SQVTM and CDR2 ANQGSEA. This CDR3 contains 14 residues. Trimming at V came to 7 bases and at J to 0 bases, leaving 5 bases not matched to a gene. CDR3: CSASGSYSYNEQFF. DNA of the CDR3: TGCAGCGCGAGCGGGAGTTACTCCTACAATGAGCAGTTCTTC.

In its sample, this clonotype was seen many times. The chain uses TRBV5-1 and TRBJ2-3; maybe TRBD1 (5 bases). Germline loops: CDR1 SGHRS, CDR2 YFSETQ. V lost 4 bases and J 5 bases, leaving 14 bases between the germline ends. This CDR3 is 14 amino acids long. CDR3 nucleotides: TGCGCCAGCAGCCCGGACACTTCGGGAGATACGCAGTATTTT. It is translated as CASSPDTSGDTQYF.

Many counts were recorded for this clonotype. CDR3 DNA sequence: TGTGCCAGCAGCCCAGGGGGACAGGGGAGGTACGAGCAGTACTTC. Translating gives CASSPGGQGRYEQYF. The rearrangement joins TRBV28 to TRBJ2-7, with 10 bases aligning to TRBD1. Germline V gene lookup returns CDR1 MDHEN and CDR2 SYDVKM. The CDR3 runs 15 residues. J lost 4 bases, V lost 6 bases, and 9 bases had no gene match.

The V call is TRBV29-1, the J call TRBJ1-1; D unclear. Germline V gene data show CDR1 as SQVTM and CDR2 as ANQGSEA. V lost 3 bases to trimming and J lost 0 bases, with 11 bases between them. The CDR3 spans 14 residues. The CDR3 region has the DNA TGCAGCGTTGATGAGGGCATTCTGAACACTGAAGCTTTCTTT. It translates to CSVDEGILNTEAFF.

This clonotype was counted ten times or more. The chain uses TRBV27 and TRBJ2-3; possible D gene TRBD1, 5 bases. Germline V CDR1 and CDR2: MNHEY, SMNVEV (reference sequence). The CDR3 extends over 15 amino acids. V was clipped by 5 bases and J by 0 bases, with 12 bases between them. The CDR3 DNA reads as TGTGCCAGCAGTCTCAGGGTTACTAGCACAGATACGCAGTATTTT. Its protein is CASSLRVTSTDTQYF.